This entry concerns a single T cell receptor beta chain. Sequencing was performed with immunoSEQ multiplex PCR; in TCRdb, only in-frame clones are kept and a portion is missing. This table holds more than 300,000 clones, around 89% found once. The data derive from a study of blood T cell repertoires in COVID-19. The clonotype originates from a man aged 18 to 30 who had recovered from COVID-19. Material for sequencing was peripheral blood.

CDR3 amino acids: CASSRDRIQANYGYTF. In DNA, the CDR3 is TGTGCCAGCAGCCGGGACAGGATCCAAGCTAACTATGGCTACACCTTC. The V and J genes are TRBV6-6 and TRBJ1-2; TRBD1 agrees at 8 bases. Germline V gene lookup returns CDR1 MNHNY and CDR2 SVGAGI (reference sequence). Unmatched junction bases numbered 9, after V lost 6 bases and J lost 0 bases. The CDR3 loop spans 16 amino acids.